This T cell receptor (beta chain) was sequenced during a study of T cells in Graves' hyperthyroidism and ophthalmopathy. Amplified TCR beta CDR3 regions came from RNA transcripts. During a first-round RT-PCR of the TCR CDR3, the HTBI primer set was used. TCRdb reprocessed the multiplex PCR reads with MiXCR, giving one entry per CDR3 protein. The table shows 550,000 to 800,000 distinct CDR3 sequences, with approximately 15% occurring only once. CDR1 MNHNY and CDR2 SVGAGI come from the germline V gene (reference sequence). Trimming stripped 0 bases from V and 6 bases from J, with 14 bases between. The CDR3 runs to 15 residues. The PBMCs were sourced from fresh peripheral blood (more than 8.5 ml). This clonotype was seen at least ten times.

The sequencing input was blood. The gene calls are TRBV6-6 and TRBJ1-1; TRBD1 is a possible D gene (5 bases). This receptor was taken from a man aged 50-60 years with Graves' hyperthyroidism. The CDR3: CASSYSRGIIAEAFF. CDR3 DNA: TGTGCCAGCAGTTACTCGAGGGGTATAATAGCTGAAGCTTTCTTT.